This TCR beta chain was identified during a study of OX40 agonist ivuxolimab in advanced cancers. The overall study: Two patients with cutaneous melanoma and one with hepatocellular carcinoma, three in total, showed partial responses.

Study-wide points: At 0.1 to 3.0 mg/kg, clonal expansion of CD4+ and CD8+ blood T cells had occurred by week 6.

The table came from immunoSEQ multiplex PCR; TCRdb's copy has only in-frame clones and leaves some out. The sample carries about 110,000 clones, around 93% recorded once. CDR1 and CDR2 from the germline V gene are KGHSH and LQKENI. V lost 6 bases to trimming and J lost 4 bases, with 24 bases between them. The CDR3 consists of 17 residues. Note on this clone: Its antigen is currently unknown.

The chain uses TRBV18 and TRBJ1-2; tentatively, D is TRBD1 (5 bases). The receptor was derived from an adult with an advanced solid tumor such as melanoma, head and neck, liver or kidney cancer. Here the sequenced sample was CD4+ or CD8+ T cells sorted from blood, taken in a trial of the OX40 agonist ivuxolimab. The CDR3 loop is CASSVTRLGPLGYGYTF. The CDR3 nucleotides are TGTGCCAGCTCCGTGACCAGGCTGGGACCGCTTGGCTATGGCTACACCTTC.